The present T cell receptor beta chain was sequenced within a study of control samples from healthy donors and cancer patients. The CDR3 runs to 14 residues. Germline V gene sequence: CDR1 SGHVS, CDR2 FQNEAQ. The V end was cut by 1 base, the J end by 1 base, with 7 bases between. Generated by immunoSEQ multiplex PCR, the TCRdb table keeps only in-frame clones and is missing some. The data hold approximately 80,000 clones, with roughly 89% observed a single time. The rearrangement uses TRBV7-8 and TRBJ2-5; D is unclear. The sequence was collected from a man younger than 40 in good health. Sequencing was performed on blood. CDR3 DNA: TGTGCCAGCAGCTTAGGGACGGCCCAAGAGACCCAGTACTTC. It codes for CASSLGTAQETQYF.